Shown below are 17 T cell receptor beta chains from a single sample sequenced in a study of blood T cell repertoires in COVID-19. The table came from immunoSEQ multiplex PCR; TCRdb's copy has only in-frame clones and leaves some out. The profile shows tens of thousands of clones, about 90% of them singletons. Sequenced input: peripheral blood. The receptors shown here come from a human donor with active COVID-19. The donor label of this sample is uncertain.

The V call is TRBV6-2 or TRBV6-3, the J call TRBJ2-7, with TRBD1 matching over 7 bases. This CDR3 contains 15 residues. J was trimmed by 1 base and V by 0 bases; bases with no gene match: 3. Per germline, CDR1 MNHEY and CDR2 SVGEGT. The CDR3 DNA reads TGTGCCAGCAGTTACTCGAAGGGACAGTCCTACGAGCAGTACTTC. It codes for CASSYSKGQSYEQYF.

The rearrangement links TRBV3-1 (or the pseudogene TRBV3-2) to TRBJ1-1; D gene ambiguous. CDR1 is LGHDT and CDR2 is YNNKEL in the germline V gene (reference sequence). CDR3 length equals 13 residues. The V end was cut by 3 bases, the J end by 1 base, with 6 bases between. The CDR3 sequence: CASSQRQNTEAFF. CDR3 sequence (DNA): TGTGCCAGCAGCCAGCGGCAGAACACTGAAGCTTTCTTT.

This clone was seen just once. The CDR3 protein is CAWSGAGRRRDTQYF. Written as DNA, the CDR3 is TGTGCCTGGAGTGGGGCAGGGAGGAGGCGGGATACGCAGTATTTT. This rearrangement joins TRBV30 to TRBJ2-3; TRBD2 might be the D (6 bases). The germline V and J ends were trimmed by 1 base and 6 bases, with 17 bases remaining between them. The CDR3 extends over 15 amino acids. The germline gives CDR1 GTSNPN, CDR2 SVGIG (reference sequence).

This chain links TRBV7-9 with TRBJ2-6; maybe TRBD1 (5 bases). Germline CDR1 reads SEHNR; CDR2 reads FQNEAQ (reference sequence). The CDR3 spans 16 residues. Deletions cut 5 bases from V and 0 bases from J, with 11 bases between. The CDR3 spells CASSRPQGSGANVLTF. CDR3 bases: TGTGCCAGCAGCCGTCCCCAGGGCTCTGGGGCCAACGTCCTGACTTTC.

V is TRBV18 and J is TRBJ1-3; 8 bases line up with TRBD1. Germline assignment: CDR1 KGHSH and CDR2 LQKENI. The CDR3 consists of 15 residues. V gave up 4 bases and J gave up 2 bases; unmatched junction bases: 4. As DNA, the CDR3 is TGTGCCAGCTCACGACCGGGACAGGCTGGAAACACCATATATTTT. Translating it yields CASSRPGQAGNTIYF.

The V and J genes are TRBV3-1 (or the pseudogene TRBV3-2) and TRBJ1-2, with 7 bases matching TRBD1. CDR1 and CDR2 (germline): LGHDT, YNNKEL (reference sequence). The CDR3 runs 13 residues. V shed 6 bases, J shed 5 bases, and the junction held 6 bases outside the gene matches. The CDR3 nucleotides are TGTGCCAGCAGACCGGGACAGAGATATGGCTACACCTTC. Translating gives CASRPGQRYGYTF.

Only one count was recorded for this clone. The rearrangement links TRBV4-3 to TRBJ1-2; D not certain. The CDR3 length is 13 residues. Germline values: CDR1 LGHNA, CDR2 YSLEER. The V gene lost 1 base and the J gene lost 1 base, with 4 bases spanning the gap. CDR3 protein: CASSQALNYGYTF. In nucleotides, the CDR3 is TGCGCCAGCAGCCAAGCCCTTAACTATGGCTACACCTTC.

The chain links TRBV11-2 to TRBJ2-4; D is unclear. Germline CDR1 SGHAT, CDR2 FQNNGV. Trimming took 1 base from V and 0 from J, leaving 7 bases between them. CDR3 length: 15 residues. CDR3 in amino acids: CASSLGVLAKNIQYF. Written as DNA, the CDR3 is TGTGCCAGCAGCTTAGGTGTACTAGCCAAAAACATTCAGTACTTC.

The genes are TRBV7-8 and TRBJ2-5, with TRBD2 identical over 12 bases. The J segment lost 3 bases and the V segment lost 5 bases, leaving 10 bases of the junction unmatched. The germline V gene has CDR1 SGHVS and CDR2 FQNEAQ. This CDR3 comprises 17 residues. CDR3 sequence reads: CASSHNLLAGGEETQYF. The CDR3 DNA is TGTGCCAGCAGCCATAACCTACTAGCGGGGGGCGAAGAGACCCAGTACTTC. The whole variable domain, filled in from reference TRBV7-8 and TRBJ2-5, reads GAGVSQSPRYKVAKRGQDVALRCDPISGHVSLFWYQQALGQGPEFLTYFQNEAQLDKSGLPSDRFFAERPEGSVSTLKIQRTQQEDSAVYLCASSHNLLAGGEETQYFGPGTRLLVL.

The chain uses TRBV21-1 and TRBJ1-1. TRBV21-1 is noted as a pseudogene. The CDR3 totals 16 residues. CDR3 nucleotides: TGTGCCAGCAGCAAAGGAGGCAGCCCCATGAACACTGAAGCTTTCTTT. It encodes CASSKGGSPMNTEAFF.

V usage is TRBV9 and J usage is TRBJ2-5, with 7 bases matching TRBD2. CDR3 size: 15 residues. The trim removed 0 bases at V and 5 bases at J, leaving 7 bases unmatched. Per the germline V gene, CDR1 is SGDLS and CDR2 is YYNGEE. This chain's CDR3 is CASSVERGGWETQYF. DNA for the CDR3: TGTGCCAGCAGCGTAGAAAGGGGAGGGTGGGAGACCCAGTACTTC.

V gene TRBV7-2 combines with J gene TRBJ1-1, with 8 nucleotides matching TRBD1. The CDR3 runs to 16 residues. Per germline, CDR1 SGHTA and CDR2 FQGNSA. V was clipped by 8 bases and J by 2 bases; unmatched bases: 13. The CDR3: CASGNQGAAINTEAFF. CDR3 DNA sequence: TGTGCCAGCGGAAACCAGGGGGCAGCGATTAACACTGAAGCTTTCTTT.

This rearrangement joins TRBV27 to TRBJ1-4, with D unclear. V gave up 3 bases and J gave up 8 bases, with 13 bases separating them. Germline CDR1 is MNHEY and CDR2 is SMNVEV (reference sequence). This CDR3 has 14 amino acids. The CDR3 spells CASSLSESREKLFF. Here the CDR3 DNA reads TGTGCCAGCAGTTTGTCCGAATCACGGGAAAAACTGTTTTTT.

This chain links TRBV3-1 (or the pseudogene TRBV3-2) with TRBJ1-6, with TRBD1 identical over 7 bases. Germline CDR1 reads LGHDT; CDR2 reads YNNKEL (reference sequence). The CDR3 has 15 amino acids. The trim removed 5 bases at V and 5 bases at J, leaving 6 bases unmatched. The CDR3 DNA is TGTGCCAGCAGCTTCCGGGACAGTCATAATTCACCCCTCCACTTT. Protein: CASSFRDSHNSPLHF.

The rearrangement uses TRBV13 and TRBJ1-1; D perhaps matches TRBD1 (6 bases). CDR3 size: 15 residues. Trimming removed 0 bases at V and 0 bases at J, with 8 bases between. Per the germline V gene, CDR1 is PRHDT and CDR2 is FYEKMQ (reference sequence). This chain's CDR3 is CASSLGGGVNTEAFF. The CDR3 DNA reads TGTGCCAGCAGCTTAGGAGGGGGGGTGAACACTGAAGCTTTCTTT.

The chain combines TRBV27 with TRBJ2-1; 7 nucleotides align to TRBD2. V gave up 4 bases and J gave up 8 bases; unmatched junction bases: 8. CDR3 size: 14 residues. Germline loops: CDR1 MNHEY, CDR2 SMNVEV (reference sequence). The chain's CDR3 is CASSWQGGVYEQFF. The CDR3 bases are TGTGCCAGCAGTTGGCAGGGAGGGGTTTATGAGCAGTTCTTC.

In DNA, the CDR3 is TGTGCCAGCAGCCCCGGGTGGGGGGAGAAATCTTACGAGCAGTACTTC. The encoded protein is CASSPGWGEKSYEQYF. The chain links TRBV4-2 to TRBJ2-7, with D possibly matching TRBD2 (6 bases). Germline loops: CDR1 LGHNA, CDR2 YNFKEQ. Between the trimmed V and J ends, which lost 4 bases and 4 bases, there was a span of 20 bases. The CDR3 runs 16 residues.